The T cell receptor beta chain described here comes from a study of cytomegalovirus exposure and HLA in healthy donors. Overall study context: Around 78 million unique TCR sequences came from HLA-typed donors in an early release. When about 400 donors were genotyped, more than 70% of them were found to fall in the Caucasian-associated ancestry cluster.

On this clone itself: Its antigen is not identified. Mismatch with germline at one junction end may stem from a read error.

Study conclusions and caveats: In a later analysis, at a false discovery rate of 0.05, some 17,000 TCR beta sequences were associated with HLA alleles. A later analysis found common viral pathogens apparently linked to several of the most significant clusters.

Researchers ran the PCR with 60 Vbeta and 13 Jbeta primers. Some clones are missing from TCRdb's copy, which holds only in-frame ones; the method was immunoSEQ multiplex PCR. In the table there are some 190,000 clones, less than 85% of which are singletons. The sequenced material came from PBMCs. The clonotype was recovered from a man aged 25 to 40 in good health and CMV-seropositive.

In DNA form, the CDR3 reads TGTTCCAGCAGCTTGCATCGGGGTATAGAAAAACTGTTTTTT. This encodes CSSSLHRGIEKLFF. The chain employs TRBV7-9 and TRBJ1-4; D not certain. CDR3 length: 14 residues. Germline V CDR1 and CDR2: SEHNR, FQNEAQ (reference sequence).